This T cell receptor (beta chain) appears in the sequencing data of a study of CD8 T cells in Susac syndrome. Random hexamers served to reverse transcribe about 0.5 to 1 ug RNA. TCRdb used MiXCR to reprocess the immunoSEQ multiplex PCR reads, holding one entry per CDR3 protein. The sample includes approximately 130,000 distinct CDR3 sequences, more than 75% of them seen just once. Sequenced material: CD8+ T cells from PBMCs. The sequence came from a human donor with multiple sclerosis.

The DNA for the CDR3 is TGCGCCAGCAGCTTGACAGGGGAGAACACCGGGGAGCTGTTTTTT. Translating it yields CASSLTGENTGELFF. The V gene is TRBV5-1, the J gene TRBJ2-2; 7 bases align to TRBD1. V shed 1 base and J 1 base; nucleotides not matched to a gene: 1. Germline values: CDR1 SGHRS, CDR2 YFSETQ. The CDR3 loop spans 15 amino acids.